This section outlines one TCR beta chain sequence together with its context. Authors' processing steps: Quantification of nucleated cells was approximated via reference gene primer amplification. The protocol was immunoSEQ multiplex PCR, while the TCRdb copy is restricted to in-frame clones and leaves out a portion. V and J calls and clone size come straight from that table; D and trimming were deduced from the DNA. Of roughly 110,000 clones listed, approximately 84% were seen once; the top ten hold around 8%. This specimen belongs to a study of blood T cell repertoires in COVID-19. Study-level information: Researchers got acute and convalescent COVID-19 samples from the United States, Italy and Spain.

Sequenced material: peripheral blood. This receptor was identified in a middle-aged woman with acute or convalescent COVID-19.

CDR3: CASSLDRGYNQPQHF. CDR3 DNA sequence: TGTGCCAGCAGCTTGGACAGGGGGTACAATCAGCCCCAGCATTTT. The J gene is TRBJ1-5, the V gene TRBV2; 10 bases agree with TRBD1. Trimming at V came to 6 bases and at J to 3 bases, leaving 5 bases not matched to a gene. CDR3 length: 15 residues. CDR1 and CDR2 (germline): SNHLY, FYNNEI.